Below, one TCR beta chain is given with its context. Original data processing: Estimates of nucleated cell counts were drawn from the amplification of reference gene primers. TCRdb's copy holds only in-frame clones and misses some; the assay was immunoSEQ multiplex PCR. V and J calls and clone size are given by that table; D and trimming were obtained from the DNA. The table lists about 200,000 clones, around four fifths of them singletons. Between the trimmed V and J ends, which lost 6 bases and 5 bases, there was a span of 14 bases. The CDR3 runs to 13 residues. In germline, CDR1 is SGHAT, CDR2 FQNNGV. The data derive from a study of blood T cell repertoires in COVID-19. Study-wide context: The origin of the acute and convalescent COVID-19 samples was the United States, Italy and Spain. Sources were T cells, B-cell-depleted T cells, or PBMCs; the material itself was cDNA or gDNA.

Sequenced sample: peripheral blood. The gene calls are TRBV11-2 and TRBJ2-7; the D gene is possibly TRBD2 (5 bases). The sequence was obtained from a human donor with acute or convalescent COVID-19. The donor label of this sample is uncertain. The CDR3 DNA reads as TGTGCCAGCAGTCACCCCCCGCGGGACGAGCAGTACTTC. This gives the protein CASSHPPRDEQYF.